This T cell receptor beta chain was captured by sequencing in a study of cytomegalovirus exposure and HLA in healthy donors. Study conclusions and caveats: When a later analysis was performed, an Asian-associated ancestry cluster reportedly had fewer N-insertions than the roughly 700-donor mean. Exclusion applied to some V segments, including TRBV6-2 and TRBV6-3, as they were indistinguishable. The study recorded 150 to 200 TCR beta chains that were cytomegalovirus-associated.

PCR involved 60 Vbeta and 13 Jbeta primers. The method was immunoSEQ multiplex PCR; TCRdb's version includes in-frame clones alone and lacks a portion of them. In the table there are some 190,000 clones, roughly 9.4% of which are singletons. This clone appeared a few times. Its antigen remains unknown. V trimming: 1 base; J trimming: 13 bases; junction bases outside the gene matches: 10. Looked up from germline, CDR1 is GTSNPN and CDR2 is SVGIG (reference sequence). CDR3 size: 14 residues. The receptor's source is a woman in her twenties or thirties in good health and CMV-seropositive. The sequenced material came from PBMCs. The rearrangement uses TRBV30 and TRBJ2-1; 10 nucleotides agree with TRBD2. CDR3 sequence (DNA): TGTGCCTGGAGTGCCTCTAGCGGGGGTATCCGCCAGTTCTTC. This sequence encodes CAWSASSGGIRQFF.